These T cell receptor beta chains were read from a single sample in a study of blood T cell repertoires in COVID-19. TCRdb's copy holds only in-frame clones and misses some; the assay was immunoSEQ multiplex PCR. The sample shows around 100,000 clones, around nine tenths of them seen only once. Sequencing was performed on peripheral blood. Receptors originate from a human donor in a cohort sampled during active COVID-19. Each CDR3 is given with its conserved first and last residue. D genes are given only for firm matches. Size is stated for part of the rows, as once, few or many counts, or as a class when the clone is expanded.

D gene | clone size | J gene | V gene | CDR3 DNA | CDR3 protein
NA | NA | TRBJ2-7 | TRBV5-1 | TGCGCCAGCAGCTTGGTAACAGGCTACGAGCAGTACTTC | CASSLVTGYEQYF
NA | NA | TRBJ2-5 | TRBV6-2/TRBV6-3 | TGTGCCAGCAGTTACTCCGCGACAGCTAAAGAGACCCAGTACTTC | CASSYSATAKETQYF
NA | NA | TRBJ2-7 | TRBV5-4 | TGTGCCAGCAGCTTCTCCCCTTTAGCGGTTAAAGTAGGTGGAGGTGAGCAGTACTTC | CASSFSPLAVKVGGGEQYF
NA | NA | TRBJ1-1 | TRBV28 | TGTGCCGGACTTACAGGGTTTGGTGAAGCTTTCTTT | CAGLTGFGEAFF
TRBD2 | few | TRBJ2-7 | TRBV2 | TGTGCCAGCGGAGAGCGGGGTACCTACGAGCAGTACTTC | CASGERGTYEQYF
NA | NA | TRBJ1-4 | TRBV7-2 | TGTGCCAGCAGCCCAGGGTCTAATGAAAAACTGTTTTTT | CASSPGSNEKLFF
NA | NA | TRBJ2-2 | TRBV27 | TGTGCCAGCAGCCCATCCCCTTCGGGCACCGGGGAGCTGTTTTTT | CASSPSPSGTGELFF
NA | NA | TRBJ1-2 | TRBV4-3 | TGCGCCAGCAGCCAAGATATGGGGAGTTTGGGGTATGGCTACACCTTC | CASSQDMGSLGYGYTF
NA | NA | TRBJ1-5 | TRBV6-2/TRBV6-3 | TGTGCCAGCAGTCCGCAGGGAAGTCAGCCCCAGCATTTT | CASSPQGSQPQHF
NA | NA | TRBJ2-5 | TRBV11-1 | TGTGCCAGCAGCCGATCGGGGGGCCAATACCAAGAGACCCAGTACTTC | CASSRSGGQYQETQYF
TRBD1 | once | TRBJ1-1 | TRBV7-2 | TGTGCCAGCAGCTTTGGGACAGGGCACACTGAAGCTTTCTTT | CASSFGTGHTEAFF
NA | NA | TRBJ2-5 | TRBV4-1 | TGCGCCAGCAGCCACCTCTTGTCGGAGACCCAGTACTTC | CASSHLLSETQYF
NA | NA | TRBJ2-1 | TRBV20-1 | TGCAGTGCTAATTTTGTGCGTGAGCAGTTCTTC | CSANFVREQFF
NA | NA | TRBJ1-2 | TRBV27 | TGTGCCAGCAGTTTAACCCCCAGGGGTTATGGCTACACCTTC | CASSLTPRGYGYTF
NA | NA | TRBJ2-3 | TRBV4-2 | TGTGCCAGCAGCCAAGGATTTTCCCTACCTAGAGGCACAGATACGCAGTATTTT | CASSQGFSLPRGTDTQYF
NA | NA | TRBJ2-7 | TRBV11-2 | TGTGCCAGCAGCTTAGGAAACGGGGTCAAATACGAGCAGTACTTC | CASSLGNGVKYEQYF
NA | NA | TRBJ1-2 | TRBV6-1 | TGTGCCAGCAGTGAATTCGAAGCATGGGAGTATGGCTACACCTTC | CASSEFEAWEYGYTF
NA | NA | TRBJ1-1 | TRBV4-3 | TGCGCCAGCAGCCAAGATGGGGTAGGTGCAGGGGCCACTGAAGCTTTCTTT | CASSQDGVGAGATEAFF
NA | NA | TRBJ2-1 | TRBV4-3 | TGCGCCAGCAGCCAAGATACCAGGCTCTTTGGGAGAGGAGGGAATGAGCAGTTCTTC | CASSQDTRLFGRGGNEQFF
NA | NA | TRBJ2-1 | TRBV5-1 | TGCGCCAGCAGCTTGTTACTAGACAATGAGCAGTTCTTC | CASSLLLDNEQFF
TRBD1 | NA | TRBJ1-1 | TRBV6-5 | TGTGCCAGCACCAAGACAGGGGGTGAAGCTTTCTTT | CASTKTGGEAFF
NA | NA | TRBJ1-5 | TRBV28 | TGTGCCAGCAGTTTCGTTGGGGGCGTTCATCAGCCCCAGCATTTT | CASSFVGGVHQPQHF
NA | NA | TRBJ1-2 | TRBV7-9 | TGTGCCAGCAGTCCTGGGGCCAACTATGGCTACACCTTC | CASSPGANYGYTF
NA | NA | TRBJ2-5 | TRBV7-9 | TGTGCCAGCAGGCGGGGCTCAGAGACCCAGTACTTC | CASRRGSETQYF
TRBD2 | NA | TRBJ2-7 | TRBV4-1 | TGCGCCAGCAGCTTGGGGGAGCGGGGCTACGAGCAGTACTTC | CASSLGERGYEQYF
NA | NA | TRBJ1-1 | TRBV7-9 | TGTGCCAGCCCCCACTTGAACACTGAAGCTTTCTTT | CASPHLNTEAFF
TRBD1 | NA | TRBJ1-5 | TRBV6-5 | TGTGCCAGCGGTTACTCCGGGACAGGAGATCAGCCCCAGCATTTT | CASGYSGTGDQPQHF
NA | NA | TRBJ1-2 | TRBV4-3 | TGCGCCAGCAGCCAAGACCCCGGGGGGAAGAGCTATGGCTACACCTTC | CASSQDPGGKSYGYTF
TRBD2 | once | TRBJ2-3 | TRBV5-8 | TGTGCCAGCAGCTTGGCCGCAGTCGCGGGGGGGAGCACAGATACGCAGTATTTT | CASSLAAVAGGSTDTQYF
TRBD2 | NA | TRBJ2-1 | TRBV28 | TGTGCCAGCAGACAAGGACTAGCGGGAGGCCATTACAATGAGCAGTTCTTC | CASRQGLAGGHYNEQFF
TRBD1 | NA | TRBJ2-7 | TRBV28 | TGTGCCAGCAGTTCCTACGAGGACAGGGGGCCCTACGAGCAGTACTTC | CASSSYEDRGPYEQYF
NA | once | TRBJ2-7 | TRBV19 | TGTGCCAGCCATTCTTGGGGGGGGCGGCCGATCGGGAACGAGCAGTACTTC | CASHSWGGRPIGNEQYF
NA | NA | TRBJ2-3 | TRBV9 | TGTGCCAGCAGCGTTCCAGCGGATACGCAGTATTTT | CASSVPADTQYF